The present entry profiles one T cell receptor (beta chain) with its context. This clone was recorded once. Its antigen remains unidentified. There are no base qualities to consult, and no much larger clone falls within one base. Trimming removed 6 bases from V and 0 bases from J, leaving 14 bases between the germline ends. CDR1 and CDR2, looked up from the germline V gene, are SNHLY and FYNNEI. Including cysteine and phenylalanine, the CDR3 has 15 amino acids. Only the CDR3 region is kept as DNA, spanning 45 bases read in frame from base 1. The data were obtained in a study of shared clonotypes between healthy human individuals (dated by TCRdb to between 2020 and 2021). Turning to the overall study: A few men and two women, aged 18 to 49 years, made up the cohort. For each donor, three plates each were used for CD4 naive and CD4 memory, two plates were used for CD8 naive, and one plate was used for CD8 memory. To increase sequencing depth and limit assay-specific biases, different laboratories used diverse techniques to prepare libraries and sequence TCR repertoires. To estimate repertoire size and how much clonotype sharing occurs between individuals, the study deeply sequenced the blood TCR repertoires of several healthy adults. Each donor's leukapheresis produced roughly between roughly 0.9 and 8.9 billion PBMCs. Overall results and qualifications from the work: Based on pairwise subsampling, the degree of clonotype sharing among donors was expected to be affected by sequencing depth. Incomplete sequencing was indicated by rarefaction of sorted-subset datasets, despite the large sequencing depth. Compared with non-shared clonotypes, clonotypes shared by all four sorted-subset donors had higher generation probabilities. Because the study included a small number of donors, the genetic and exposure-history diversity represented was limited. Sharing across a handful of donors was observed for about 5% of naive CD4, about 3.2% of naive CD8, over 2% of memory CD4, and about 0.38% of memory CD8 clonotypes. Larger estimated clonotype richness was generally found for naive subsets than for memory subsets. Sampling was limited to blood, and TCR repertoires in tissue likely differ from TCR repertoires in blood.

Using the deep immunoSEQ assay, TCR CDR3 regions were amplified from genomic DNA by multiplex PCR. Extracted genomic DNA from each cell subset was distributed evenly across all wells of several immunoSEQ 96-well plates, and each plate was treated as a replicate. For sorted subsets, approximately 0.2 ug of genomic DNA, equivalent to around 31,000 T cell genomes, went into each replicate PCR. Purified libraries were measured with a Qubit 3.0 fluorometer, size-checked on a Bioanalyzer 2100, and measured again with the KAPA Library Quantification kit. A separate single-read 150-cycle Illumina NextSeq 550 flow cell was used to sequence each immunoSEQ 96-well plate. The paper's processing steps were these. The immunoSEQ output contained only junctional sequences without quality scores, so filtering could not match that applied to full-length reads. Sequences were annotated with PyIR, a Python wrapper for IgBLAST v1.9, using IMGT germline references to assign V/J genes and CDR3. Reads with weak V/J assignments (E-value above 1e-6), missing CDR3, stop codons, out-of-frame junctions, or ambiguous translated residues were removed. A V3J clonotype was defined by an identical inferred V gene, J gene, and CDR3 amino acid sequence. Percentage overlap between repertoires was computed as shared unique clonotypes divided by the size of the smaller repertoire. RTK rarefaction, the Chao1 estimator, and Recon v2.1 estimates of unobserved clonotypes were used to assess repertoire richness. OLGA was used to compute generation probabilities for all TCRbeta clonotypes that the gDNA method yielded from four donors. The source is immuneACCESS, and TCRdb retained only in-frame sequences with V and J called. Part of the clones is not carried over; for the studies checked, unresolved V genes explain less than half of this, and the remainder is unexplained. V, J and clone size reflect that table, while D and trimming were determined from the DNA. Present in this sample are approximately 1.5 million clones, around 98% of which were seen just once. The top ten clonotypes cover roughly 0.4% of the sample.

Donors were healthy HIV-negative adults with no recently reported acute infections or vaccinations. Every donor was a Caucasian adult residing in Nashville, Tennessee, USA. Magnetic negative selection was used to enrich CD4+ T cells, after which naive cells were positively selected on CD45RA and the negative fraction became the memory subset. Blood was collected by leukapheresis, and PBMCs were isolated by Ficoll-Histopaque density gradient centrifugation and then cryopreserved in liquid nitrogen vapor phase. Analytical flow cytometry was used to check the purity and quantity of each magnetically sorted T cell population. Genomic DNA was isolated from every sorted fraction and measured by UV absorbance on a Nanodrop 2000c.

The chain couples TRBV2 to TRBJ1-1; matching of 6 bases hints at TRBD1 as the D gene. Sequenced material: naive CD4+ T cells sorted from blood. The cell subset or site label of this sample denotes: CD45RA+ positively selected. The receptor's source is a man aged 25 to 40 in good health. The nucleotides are TGTGCCAGCAGGACCCCAGACAGGTTGAACACTGAAGCTTTCTTT. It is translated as CASRTPDRLNTEAFF. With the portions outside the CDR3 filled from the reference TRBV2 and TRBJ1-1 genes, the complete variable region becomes EPEVTQTPSHQVTQMGQEVILRCVPISNHLYFYWYRQILGQKVEFLVSFYNNEISEKSEIFDDQFSVERPDGSNFTLKIRSTKLEDSAMYFCASRTPDRLNTEAFFGQGTRLTVV.